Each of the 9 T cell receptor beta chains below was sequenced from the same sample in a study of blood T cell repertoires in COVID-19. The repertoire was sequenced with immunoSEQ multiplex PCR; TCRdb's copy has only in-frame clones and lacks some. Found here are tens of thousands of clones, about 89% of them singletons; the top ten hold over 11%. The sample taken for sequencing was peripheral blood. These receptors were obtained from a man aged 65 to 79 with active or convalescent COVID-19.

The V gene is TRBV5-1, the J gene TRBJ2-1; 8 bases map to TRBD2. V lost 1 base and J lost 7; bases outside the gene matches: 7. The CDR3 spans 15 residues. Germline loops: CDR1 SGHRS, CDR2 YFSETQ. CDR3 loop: CASSLSAGAENEQFF. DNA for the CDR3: TGCGCCAGCAGCTTGTCAGCGGGAGCTGAGAATGAGCAGTTCTTC. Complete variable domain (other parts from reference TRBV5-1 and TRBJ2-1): KAGVTQTPRYLIKTRGQQVTLSCSPISGHRSVSWYQQTPGQGLQFLFEYFSETQRNKGNFPGRFSGRQFSNSRSEMNVSTLELGDSALYLCASSLSAGAENEQFFGPGTRLTVL.

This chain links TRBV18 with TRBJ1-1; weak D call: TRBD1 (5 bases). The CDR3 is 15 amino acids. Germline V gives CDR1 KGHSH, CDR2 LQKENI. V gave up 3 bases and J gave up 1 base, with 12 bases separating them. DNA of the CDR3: TGTGCCAGCTCACCCGCCAGGACACCGAACACTGAAGCTTTCTTT. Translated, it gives CASSPARTPNTEAFF.

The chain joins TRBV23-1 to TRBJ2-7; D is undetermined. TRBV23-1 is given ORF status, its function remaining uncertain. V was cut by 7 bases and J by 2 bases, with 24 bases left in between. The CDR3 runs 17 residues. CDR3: CASKPPAPGVTPYEQYF. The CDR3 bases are TGCGCCAGCAAACCCCCCGCACCCGGAGTAACCCCCTACGAGCAGTACTTC.

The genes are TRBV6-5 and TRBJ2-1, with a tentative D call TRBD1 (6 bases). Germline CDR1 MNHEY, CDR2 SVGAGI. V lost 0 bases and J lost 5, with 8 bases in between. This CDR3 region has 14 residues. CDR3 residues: CASSYSGANNEQFF. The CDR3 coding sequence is TGTGCCAGCAGTTACTCGGGGGCTAACAATGAGCAGTTCTTC.

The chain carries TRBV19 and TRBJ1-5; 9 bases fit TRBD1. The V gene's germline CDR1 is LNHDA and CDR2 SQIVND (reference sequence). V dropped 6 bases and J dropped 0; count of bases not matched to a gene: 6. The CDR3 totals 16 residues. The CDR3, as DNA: TGTGCCAGTAGGAGGGACAGGGAAAATAGCAATCAGCCCCAGCATTTT. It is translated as CASRRDRENSNQPQHF.

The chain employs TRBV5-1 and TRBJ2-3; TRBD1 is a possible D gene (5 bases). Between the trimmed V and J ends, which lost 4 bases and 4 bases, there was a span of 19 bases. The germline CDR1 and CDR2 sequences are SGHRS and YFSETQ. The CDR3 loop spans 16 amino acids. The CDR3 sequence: CASSPTLGPGADTQYF. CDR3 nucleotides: TGCGCCAGCAGCCCCACCCTGGGGCCAGGAGCAGATACGCAGTATTTT.

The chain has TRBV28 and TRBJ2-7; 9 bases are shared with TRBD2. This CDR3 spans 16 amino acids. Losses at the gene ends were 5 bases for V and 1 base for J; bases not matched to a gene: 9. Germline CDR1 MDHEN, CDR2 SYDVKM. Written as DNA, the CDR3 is TGTGCCAGCAGTCCTAGCGGGATACGAGTATCCTACGAGCAGTACTTC. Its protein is CASSPSGIRVSYEQYF. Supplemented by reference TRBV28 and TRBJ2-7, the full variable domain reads DVKVTQSSRYLVKRTGEKVFLECVQDMDHENMFWYRQDPGLGLRLIYFSYDVKMKEKGDIPEGYSVSREKKERFSLILESASTNQTSMYLCASSPSGIRVSYEQYFGPGTRLTVT.

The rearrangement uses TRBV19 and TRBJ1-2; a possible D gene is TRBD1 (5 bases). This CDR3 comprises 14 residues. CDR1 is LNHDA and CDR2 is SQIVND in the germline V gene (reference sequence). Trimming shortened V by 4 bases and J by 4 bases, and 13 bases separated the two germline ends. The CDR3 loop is CASSTSTVSYGYTF. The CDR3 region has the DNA TGTGCCAGTAGTACATCGACAGTAAGCTATGGCTACACCTTC.

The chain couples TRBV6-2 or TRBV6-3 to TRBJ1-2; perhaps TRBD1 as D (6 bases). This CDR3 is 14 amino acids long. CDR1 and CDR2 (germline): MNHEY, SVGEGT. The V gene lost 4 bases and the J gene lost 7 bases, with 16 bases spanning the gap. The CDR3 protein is CASSFPGGPSGYTF. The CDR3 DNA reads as TGTGCCAGCAGTTTCCCCGGGGGGCCCAGTGGCTACACCTTC.